The TCR beta chain described here comes from a study of shared clonotypes between healthy human individuals. The study, taken as a whole, reports: About 5% of naive CD4 clonotypes were shared across a few donors.

Per the study methods: Filtering differed because ImmunoSEQ produced junction-only sequences that carried no quality scores. TCRdb's copy holds only in-frame clones and misses some; the assay was immunoSEQ multiplex PCR. V, J and clone size are those of that table, while D and trimming were read from the DNA. The profile covers 2 million to 2.5 million clones, with under 97% appearing a single time and roughly 0.13% taken by the ten largest. V was shortened by 6 bases and J by 5 bases, with 14 bases between the two germline ends. Germline CDR1 and CDR2: MNHNY and SVGAGI (reference sequence). CDR3 length: 14 residues. As for this clone: Its target is unknown.

Sequenced material: naive CD4+ T cells sorted from blood. Subset meaning: CD45RA+ positively selected. This TCR was sampled from a man between 18 and 29 years old in good health. V gene TRBV6-6 combines with J gene TRBJ1-5; the D gene is possibly TRBD1 (5 bases). The CDR3 is CASSQLGGDQPQHF. The CDR3 DNA reads as TGTGCCAGCAGCCAATTGGGGGGGGATCAGCCCCAGCATTTT.